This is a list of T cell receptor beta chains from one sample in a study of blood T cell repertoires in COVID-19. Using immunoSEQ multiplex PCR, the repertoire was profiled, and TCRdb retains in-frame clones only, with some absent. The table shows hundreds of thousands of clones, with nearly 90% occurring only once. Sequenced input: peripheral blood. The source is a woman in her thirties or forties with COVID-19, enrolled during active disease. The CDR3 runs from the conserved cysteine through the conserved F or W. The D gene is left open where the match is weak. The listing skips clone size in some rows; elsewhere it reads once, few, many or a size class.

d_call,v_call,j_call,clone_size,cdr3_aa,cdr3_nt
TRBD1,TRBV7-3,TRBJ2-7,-,CASSLAQGVSYEQYF,TGTGCCAGCAGCTTAGCCCAGGGGGTTTCCTACGAGCAGTACTTC
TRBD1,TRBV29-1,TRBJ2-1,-,CSVRTGSYNEQFF,TGCAGCGTCCGGACAGGATCCTACAATGAGCAGTTCTTC
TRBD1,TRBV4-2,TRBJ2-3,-,CASSQGTGGADTQYF,TGTGCCAGCAGCCAAGGGACAGGGGGTGCAGATACGCAGTATTTT
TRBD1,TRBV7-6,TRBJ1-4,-,CASSGGAGGAANEKLFF,TGTGCCAGCAGCGGAGGGGCAGGGGGAGCAGCTAATGAAAAACTGTTTTTT
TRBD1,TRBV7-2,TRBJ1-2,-,CASSYFLGTAYGYTF,TGTGCCAGCAGTTATTTCTTAGGGACAGCCTATGGCTACACCTTC
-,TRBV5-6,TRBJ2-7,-,CASSLVRGASYEQYF,TGTGCCAGCAGCTTGGTCCGGGGGGCTTCCTACGAGCAGTACTTC
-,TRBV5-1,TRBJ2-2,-,CASTDVEEAGELFF,TGCGCCAGCACCGACGTCGAGGAAGCCGGGGAGCTGTTTTTT
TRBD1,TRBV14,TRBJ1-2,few,CASSQDAFIRDRGDYGGYTF,TGTGCCAGCAGCCAAGATGCGTTCATCCGGGACAGGGGGGACTATGGCGGCTACACCTTC
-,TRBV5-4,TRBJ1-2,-,CASSLTGLYGYTF,TGTGCCAGCAGCCTAACAGGGCTCTATGGCTACACCTTC
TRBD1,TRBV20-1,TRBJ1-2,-,CSAPDRGGYTF,TGCAGTGCCCCGGACAGGGGTGGCTACACCTTC
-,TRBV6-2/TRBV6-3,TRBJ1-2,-,CASSSRTGVYGYTF,TGTGCCAGCAGTTCGCGGACGGGAGTCTATGGCTACACCTTC
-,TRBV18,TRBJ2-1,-,CASSPSLSGYNEQFF,TGTGCCAGCTCACCCTCACTTTCGGGCTACAATGAGCAGTTCTTC
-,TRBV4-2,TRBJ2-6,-,CASSQAPSSGANVLTF,TGTGCCAGCAGCCAAGCCCCGTCCTCTGGGGCCAACGTCCTGACTTTC
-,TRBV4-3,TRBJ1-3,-,CASSQDLTRATGSGNTIYF,TGCGCCAGCAGCCAAGACCTTACGAGGGCCACTGGGTCTGGAAACACCATATATTTT
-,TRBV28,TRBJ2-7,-,CASRFRTAGDYEQYF,TGTGCCAGCAGATTTAGGACCGCAGGGGACTACGAGCAGTACTTC
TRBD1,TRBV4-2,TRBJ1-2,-,CASSHNRGQGYGYTF,TGTGCCAGCAGCCATAACAGGGGGCAGGGGTATGGCTACACCTTC
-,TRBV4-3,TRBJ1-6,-,CASSQEGQKNSPLHF,TGCGCCAGCAGCCAAGAGGGACAAAAGAATTCACCCCTCCACTTT
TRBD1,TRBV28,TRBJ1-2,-,CASRGQGVGYTF,TGTGCCAGCAGGGGACAGGGGGTTGGCTACACCTTC
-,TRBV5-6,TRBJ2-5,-,CASSLYGGHEETQYF,TGTGCCAGCAGCTTGTACGGGGGGCACGAAGAGACCCAGTACTTC
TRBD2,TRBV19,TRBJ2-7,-,CASSLGLAASYEQYF,TGTGCCAGTAGTCTCGGACTAGCGGCATCCTACGAGCAGTACTTC
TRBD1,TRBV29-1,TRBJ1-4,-,CSVVGDRPNEKLFF,TGCAGCGTTGTGGGGGACAGGCCCAATGAAAAACTGTTTTTT
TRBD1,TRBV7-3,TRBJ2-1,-,CASSLFGTGGDEQFF,TGTGCCAGCAGCTTATTCGGGACAGGGGGAGATGAGCAGTTCTTC
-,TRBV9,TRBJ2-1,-,CASSVVGGDNEQFF,TGTGCCAGCAGCGTAGTAGGGGGGGACAATGAGCAGTTCTTC
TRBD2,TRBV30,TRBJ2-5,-,CAWSVRLADETQYF,TGTGCCTGGAGTGTACGGCTAGCGGATGAGACCCAGTACTTC
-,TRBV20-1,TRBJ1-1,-,CSASAATTANTEAFF,TGCAGTGCTAGTGCCGCGACGACAGCGAACACTGAAGCTTTCTTT
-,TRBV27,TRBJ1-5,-,CASSLDRNQPQHF,TGTGCCAGCAGTTTGGACAGAAATCAGCCCCAGCATTTT
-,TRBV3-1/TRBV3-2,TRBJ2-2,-,CASRQGPAGELFF,TGTGCCAGCAGACAGGGCCCAGCCGGGGAGCTGTTTTTT
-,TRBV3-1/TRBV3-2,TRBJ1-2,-,CASSQDTNANYGYTF,TGTGCCAGCAGCCAGGACACTAACGCTAACTATGGCTACACCTTC
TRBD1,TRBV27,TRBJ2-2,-,CARKARGQGNHSQHRGELFF,TGTGCCAGAAAGGCTCGGGGACAGGGCAACCACTCACAACACAGAGGGGAGCTGTTTTTT
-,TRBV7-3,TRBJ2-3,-,CASSSRGTTDTQYF,TGTGCCAGCAGCTCCAGGGGAACCACAGATACGCAGTATTTT
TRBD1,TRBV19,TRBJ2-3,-,CASSPDRGADTQYF,TGTGCCAGTAGCCCGGACAGGGGAGCAGATACGCAGTATTTT
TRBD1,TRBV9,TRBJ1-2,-,CASSTQDRGRRHYGYTF,TGTGCCAGCAGCACCCAAGACAGGGGCCGCCGGCACTATGGCTACACCTTC
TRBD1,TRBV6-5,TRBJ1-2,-,CASSRRGQGNYGYTF,TGTGCCAGCAGTCGTCGCGGACAGGGGAACTATGGCTACACCTTC
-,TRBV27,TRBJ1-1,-,CASSLGEEAFF,TGTGCCAGCAGTTTAGGGGAGGAAGCTTTCTTT
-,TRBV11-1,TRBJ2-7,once,CASSLISPSYEQYF,TGTGCCAGCAGCTTAATCTCTCCCTCCTACGAGCAGTACTTC
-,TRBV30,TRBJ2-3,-,CAWSVWGRGTDTQYF,TGTGCCTGGAGTGTTTGGGGCAGGGGCACAGATACGCAGTATTTT
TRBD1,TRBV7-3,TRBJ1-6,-,CASSLTGTGTNSPLHF,TGTGCCAGCAGCTTAACCGGGACAGGGACGAATTCACCCCTCCACTTT
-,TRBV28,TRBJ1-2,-,CASSPRRGYTF,TGTGCCAGCAGCCCCCGGAGGGGCTACACCTTC
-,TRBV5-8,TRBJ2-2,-,CASSHLVTGELFF,TGTGCCAGCTCTCACTTAGTCACCGGGGAGCTGTTTTTT
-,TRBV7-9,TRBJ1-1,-,CASSLLVSAEAFF,TGTGCCAGCAGCTTATTGGTATCGGCTGAAGCTTTCTTT
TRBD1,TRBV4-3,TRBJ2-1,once,CASSQDHRDSRDEQFF,TGCGCCAGCAGCCAAGATCACCGGGACAGTCGCGATGAGCAGTTCTTC
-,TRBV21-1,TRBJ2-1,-,CASSKKPGLDEGEQFF,TGTGCCAGCAGCAAAAAACCGGGACTAGACGAGGGCGAGCAGTTCTTC
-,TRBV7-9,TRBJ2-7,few,CASSLTYEQYF,TGTGCCAGCAGCCTTACCTACGAGCAGTACTTC
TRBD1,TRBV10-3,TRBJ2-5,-,CAISGGQIQETQYF,TGTGCCATCAGTGGGGGACAGATACAAGAGACCCAGTACTTC
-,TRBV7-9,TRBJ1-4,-,CASSLGGPGRDEKLFF,TGTGCCAGCAGCCTAGGGGGGCCGGGGAGAGACGAAAAACTGTTTTTT